This TCR beta chain was retrieved from a study of OX40 agonist ivuxolimab in advanced cancers. Study-level background: Ivuxolimab was a fully human IgG2 agonistic monoclonal antibody targeting the costimulatory receptor OX40 (CD134). The paper reports the monotherapy dose-escalation portion (N of about 54 patients) of the phase I ivuxolimab trial. Prior anti-PD-1, anti-PD-L1 or anti-CTLA-4 therapy was permitted, and checkpoint inhibitors had been received by around 39% of dose-escalation patients. Intravenous ivuxolimab was administered to patients every 2 weeks at six dose levels: 0.01, 0.1, 0.3, 1.5, 3 and 10 mg/kg. Of the roughly 50 dose-escalation patients, hepatocellular carcinoma was present in about 19, melanoma in roughly 15, renal cell carcinoma in 9 and head and neck cancer in 9. Peripheral TCRbeta sequencing aimed to test whether ivuxolimab altered TCR sequence diversity and caused clonal T-cell expansion. Partial responses occurred in three dose-escalation patients, of whom one had hepatocellular carcinoma and two had cutaneous melanoma. In the dose-escalation cohort, around 80% of patients were male, and the mean age was approximately 60 years with a range of roughly 23 to 79.

The junction carries 11 bases between V and J, which are trimmed by 5 bases and 7 bases respectively. The germline V gene (reference sequence) supplies CDR1 MNHNY and CDR2 SVGAGI. Including cysteine and phenylalanine, the CDR3 has 12 amino acids. Of the read, only the CDR3 DNA is kept; its 36 bases are in frame from base 1. Genomic DNA was extracted from sorted cells for sequencing of the TCRbeta CDR3 region. TCRbeta CDR3 regions were sequenced using the immunoSEQ Assay. The clones in this table, taken by TCRdb from immuneACCESS, are in-frame only. Not every clone is retained; where verified, under half of the shortfall comes from an unresolved V gene, and the cause of the rest is unknown. The sample table shows more than 75,000 clones, and around 80% are seen once. The top ten clones comprise 0.9% to 1.2% of the sample. The study at large found these results: The antigen specificity of the clonally expanded peripheral T cells was not determined. At doses from 0.1 to 3.0 mg/kg, clonal expansion was seen in both CD4+ and CD8+ blood T cells between baseline and week 6. In partial responders in the 0.1-3.0 mg/kg groups, normalized peripheral clonal expansion was found to be among the lowest, especially among CD8+ T cells. Low levels of normalized T-cell clonal expansion were also seen in some patients who did not respond. After ivuxolimab, CD8+ T cells had more expanded clones than CD4+ T cells on average.

The trial excluded patients who had a history of autoimmune disease or were on systemic immunosuppression. Peripheral blood for TCR sequencing was drawn from every dose cohort at baseline, at cycle 4 day 1 and at cycle 7 day 1. The samples were drawn from a first-in-human, open-label, multicenter phase I dose-escalation trial of ivuxolimab. The trial enrolled adults with locally advanced or metastatic head and neck squamous cell, hepatocellular, melanoma or renal cell carcinoma. CD4+ and CD8+ T cells were sorted separately from peripheral blood before TCR sequencing. About this clone: What antigen it recognizes has not been identified. No quality values exist for individual bases; no much larger clone is one base distant.

Recombination linked TRBV6-6 to TRBJ2-5; 6 matching bases give a weak D call of TRBD2. This sequence was found in an adult with an advanced solid tumor such as melanoma, head and neck, liver or kidney cancer. Sequenced material: CD4+ or CD8+ T cells sorted from blood, taken in a trial of the OX40 agonist ivuxolimab. The CDR3 sequence is CASSRGEWTQYF. The DNA sequence reads TGTGCCAGCAGTCGCGGGGAGTGGACCCAGTACTTC.